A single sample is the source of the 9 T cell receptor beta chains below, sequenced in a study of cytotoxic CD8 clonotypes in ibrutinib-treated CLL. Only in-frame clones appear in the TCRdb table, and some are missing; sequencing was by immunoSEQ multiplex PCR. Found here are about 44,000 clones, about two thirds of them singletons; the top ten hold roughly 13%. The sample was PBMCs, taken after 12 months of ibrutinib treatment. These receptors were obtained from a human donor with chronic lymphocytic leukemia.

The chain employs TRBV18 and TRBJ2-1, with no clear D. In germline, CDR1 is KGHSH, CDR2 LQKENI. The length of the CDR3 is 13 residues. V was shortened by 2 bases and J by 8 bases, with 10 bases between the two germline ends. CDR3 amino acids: CASSPGENDEQFF. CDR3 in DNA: TGTGCCAGCTCACCAGGCGAGAACGATGAGCAGTTCTTC.

CDR3 coding DNA: TGTGCCAGCAGTTACAACCTCCAACGAGGGCAGTACTTC. Amino acids: CASSYNLQRGQYF. This chain uses TRBV6-5 with TRBJ2-7, with D uncertain. The CDR3 spans 13 residues. Between the trimmed V and J ends, which lost 2 bases and 9 bases, there was a span of 14 bases. Germline V lookup: CDR1 MNHEY, CDR2 SVGAGI.

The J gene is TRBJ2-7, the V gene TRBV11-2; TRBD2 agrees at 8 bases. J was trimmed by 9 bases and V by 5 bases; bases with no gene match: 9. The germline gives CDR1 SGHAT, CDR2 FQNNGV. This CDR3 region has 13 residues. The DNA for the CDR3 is TGTGCCAGCAGCCTGCGACTAGCGTCAAGGCAGTACTTC. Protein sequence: CASSLRLASRQYF.

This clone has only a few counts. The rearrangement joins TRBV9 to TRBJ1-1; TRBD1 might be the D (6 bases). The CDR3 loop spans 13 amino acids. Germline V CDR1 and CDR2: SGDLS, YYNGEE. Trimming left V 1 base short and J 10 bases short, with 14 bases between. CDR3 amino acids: CASSVRPGTPAFF. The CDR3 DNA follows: TGTGCCAGCAGCGTACGTCCGGGGACACCAGCTTTCTTT.

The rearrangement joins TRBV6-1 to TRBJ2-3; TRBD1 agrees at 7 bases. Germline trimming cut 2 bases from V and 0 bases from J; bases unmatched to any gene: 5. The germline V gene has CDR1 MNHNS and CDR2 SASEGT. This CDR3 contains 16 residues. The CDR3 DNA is TGTGCCAGCAGTGAATGGGACAGAGCTAGCACAGATACGCAGTATTTT. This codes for CASSEWDRASTDTQYF.

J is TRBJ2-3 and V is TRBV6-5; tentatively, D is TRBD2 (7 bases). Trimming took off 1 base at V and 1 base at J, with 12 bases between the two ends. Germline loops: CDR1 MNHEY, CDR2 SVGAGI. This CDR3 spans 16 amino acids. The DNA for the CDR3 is TGTGCCAGCAGTTACTGGGGGGGCACCGGCACAGATACGCAGTATTTT. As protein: CASSYWGGTGTDTQYF.

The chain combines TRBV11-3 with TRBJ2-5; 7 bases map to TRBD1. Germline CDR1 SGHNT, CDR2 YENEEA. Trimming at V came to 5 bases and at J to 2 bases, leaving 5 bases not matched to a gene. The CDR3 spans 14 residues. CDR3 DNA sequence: TGTGCCAGCAGCCAAGGGACAGTACAAGAGACCCAGTACTTC. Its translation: CASSQGTVQETQYF.

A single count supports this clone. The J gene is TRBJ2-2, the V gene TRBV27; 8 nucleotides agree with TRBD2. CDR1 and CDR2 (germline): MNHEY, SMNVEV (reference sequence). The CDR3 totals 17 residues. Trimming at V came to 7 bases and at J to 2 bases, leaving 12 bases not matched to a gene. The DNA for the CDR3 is TGTGCCAGCACTCCAGGGGCGGGGGGATCTAACACCGGGGAGCTGTTTTTT. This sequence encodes CASTPGAGGSNTGELFF.

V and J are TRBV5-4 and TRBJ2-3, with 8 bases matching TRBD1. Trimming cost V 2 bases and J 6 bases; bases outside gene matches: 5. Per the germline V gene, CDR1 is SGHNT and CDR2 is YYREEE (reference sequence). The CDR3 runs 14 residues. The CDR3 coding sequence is TGTGCCAGCAGCTTCCAGGGGGCAGGTGATACGCAGTATTTT. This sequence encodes CASSFQGAGDTQYF.